Listed below are T cell receptor beta chains from one sample, sequenced in a study of shared clonotypes between healthy human individuals. This table comes from immunoSEQ multiplex PCR, and its TCRdb copy is limited to in-frame clones, with some not included. The table includes hundreds of thousands of clones, roughly 94% detected once. Input material: naive CD8+ T cells sorted from blood. All receptors derive from a young man in good health. CDR3s include the opening cysteine and the closing phenylalanine or tryptophan. The order of the fields is clone size, CDR3 length, J gene, D gene, V gene, CDR3 protein, CDR3 DNA. A D gene is named only where the DNA matches it firmly. Clone size, where shown, is once, few, many, or a class for clones that have expanded.

NA | 15 | TRBJ2-2 | NA | TRBV12-2 | CASRLATSTPGELFF | TGTGCAAGTCGCTTAGCGACGTCGACACCCGGGGAGCTGTTTTTT
NA | 11 | TRBJ2-1 | NA | TRBV9 | CASSLHNEQFF | TGTGCCAGCAGCCTCCACAATGAGCAGTTCTTC
once | 14 | TRBJ2-7 | TRBD1 | TRBV27 | CASKTGTGRGEQYF | TGTGCCAGCAAGACCGGGACAGGGAGAGGGGAGCAGTACTTC
NA | 15 | TRBJ1-1 | NA | TRBV6-6 | CASSYSMESITEAFF | TGTGCCAGCAGTTACTCAATGGAGTCGATCACTGAAGCTTTCTTT
NA | 14 | TRBJ2-7 | NA | TRBV25-1 | CASSEYTRWDKQYF | TGTGCCAGCAGTGAATATACTCGGTGGGACAAGCAGTACTTC
NA | 14 | TRBJ2-7 | TRBD1 | TRBV5-1 | CASSFGQGRYEQYF | TGCGCCAGCAGCTTTGGACAGGGGCGATACGAGCAGTACTTC
once | 16 | TRBJ2-3 | TRBD2 | TRBV7-3 | CASSLNPGLAADTQYF | TGTGCCAGCAGCCTAAATCCGGGACTAGCCGCAGATACGCAGTATTTT
NA | 17 | TRBJ2-1 | TRBD2 | TRBV7-3 | CASSFGASGRFDNEQFF | TGTGCCAGCAGCTTCGGGGCTAGCGGGAGATTTGACAATGAGCAGTTCTTC
NA | 14 | TRBJ1-4 | NA | TRBV29-1 | CSVEDRSTNEKLFF | TGCAGCGTTGAAGATAGGTCAACTAATGAAAAACTGTTTTTT
NA | 14 | TRBJ1-1 | NA | TRBV11-2 | CASSATWPNTEAFF | TGTGCCAGCAGCGCAACATGGCCAAACACTGAAGCTTTCTTT
NA | 17 | TRBJ2-7 | NA | TRBV18 | CASSPPSAYSSSYEQYF | TGTGCCAGCTCACCACCGAGCGCTTACAGCAGCTCCTACGAGCAGTACTTC
once | 16 | TRBJ2-6 | NA | TRBV11-2 | CASSFGRNSGANVLTF | TGTGCCAGCAGCTTCGGTCGGAACTCTGGGGCCAACGTCCTGACTTTC
NA | 14 | TRBJ2-1 | NA | TRBV4-3 | CASSRWTGENEQFF | TGCGCCAGCAGCCGATGGACTGGAGAAAATGAGCAGTTCTTC
NA | 12 | TRBJ2-1 | NA | TRBV11-2 | CASSFGANEQFF | TGTGCCAGCAGCTTCGGGGCCAATGAGCAGTTCTTC
NA | 15 | TRBJ1-2 | NA | TRBV27 | CASSPHPGGNYGYTF | TGTGCCAGCAGTCCCCACCCGGGGGGAAACTATGGCTACACCTTC
NA | 16 | TRBJ2-4 | TRBD1 | TRBV15 | CATSRDWTGGDNIQYF | TGTGCCACCAGCAGAGATTGGACAGGTGGGGATAACATTCAGTACTTC
NA | 12 | TRBJ2-7 | NA | TRBV2 | CASRGLGDEQYF | TGTGCCAGCCGAGGTTTAGGGGACGAGCAGTACTTC
NA | 15 | TRBJ2-5 | NA | TRBV5-1 | CASSFELSDQETQYF | TGCGCCAGCAGCTTTGAGTTATCAGACCAAGAGACCCAGTACTTC
NA | 12 | TRBJ2-1 | NA | TRBV9 | CASSPAVQGQFF | TGTGCCAGCAGCCCAGCGGTTCAGGGTCAGTTCTTC
NA | 16 | TRBJ2-6 | TRBD1 | TRBV29-1 | CSVGDRGDSGANVLTF | TGCAGCGTTGGGGACAGGGGAGACTCTGGGGCCAACGTCCTGACTTTC
NA | 15 | TRBJ2-7 | NA | TRBV27 | CVSRGRGGVYYEQYF | TGTGTCAGCAGGGGAAGGGGAGGGGTTTATTACGAGCAGTACTTC
NA | 15 | TRBJ2-7 | TRBD2 | TRBV7-6 | CASSHRLAGEHEQYF | TGTGCCAGCAGCCATCGACTAGCGGGAGAACACGAGCAGTACTTC
NA | 14 | TRBJ2-5 | TRBD1 | TRBV27 | CASSLLGTEETQYF | TGTGCCAGCAGTTTACTCGGGACAGAAGAGACCCAGTACTTC
NA | 14 | TRBJ2-5 | NA | TRBV9 | CASSVPGLSETQYF | TGTGCCAGCAGCGTACCGGGTCTTTCGGAGACCCAGTACTTC
NA | 17 | TRBJ2-7 | TRBD2 | TRBV5-1 | CASSIGLAGVVQEEQYF | TGCGCCAGCAGCATAGGACTAGCGGGAGTAGTGCAAGAGGAGCAGTACTTC
NA | 16 | TRBJ2-5 | TRBD2 | TRBV7-9 | CASSFWKAGDVETQYF | TGTGCCAGCAGCTTCTGGAAAGCGGGAGATGTGGAGACCCAGTACTTC
NA | 14 | TRBJ2-2 | TRBD1 | TRBV7-6 | CASQGDPNTGELFF | TGTGCCAGCCAGGGGGATCCGAACACCGGGGAGCTGTTTTTT
once | 19 | TRBJ2-2 | NA | TRBV7-8 | CASSLVFRGGSRNTGELFF | TGTGCCAGCAGCTTAGTATTCCGTGGGGGGAGTCGTAACACCGGGGAGCTGTTTTTT
NA | 15 | TRBJ2-3 | TRBD1 | TRBV19 | CASSNYRGPRDTQYF | TGTGCCAGTAGTAACTACAGGGGGCCGAGGGATACGCAGTATTTT